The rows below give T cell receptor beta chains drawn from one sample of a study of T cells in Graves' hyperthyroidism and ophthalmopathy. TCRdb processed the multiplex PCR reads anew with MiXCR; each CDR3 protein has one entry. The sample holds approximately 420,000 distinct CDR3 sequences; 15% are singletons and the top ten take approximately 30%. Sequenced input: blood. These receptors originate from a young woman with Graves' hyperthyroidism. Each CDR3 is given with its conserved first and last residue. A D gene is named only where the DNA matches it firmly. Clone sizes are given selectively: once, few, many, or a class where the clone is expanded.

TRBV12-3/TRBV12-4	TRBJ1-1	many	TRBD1	TGTGCCAGCAGTCGCGGACAGGCGACGAACACTGAAGCTTTCTTT	CASSRGQATNTEAFF
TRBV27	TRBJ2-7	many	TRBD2	TGTGCCAGCAGACTAGCGGGGAGCTACGAGCAGTACTTC	CASRLAGSYEQYF
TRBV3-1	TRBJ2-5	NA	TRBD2	TGTGCCAGCAGCTTAGGAATCGGGGGGGAGACCCAGTACTTC	CASSLGIGGETQYF
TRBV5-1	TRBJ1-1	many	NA	TGCGCCAGCAGCTTGGTCGGGAGTCGGGTGAACACTGAAGCTTTCTTT	CASSLVGSRVNTEAFF
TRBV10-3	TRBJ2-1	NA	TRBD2	TGTGCCATCAGGAGGGCGGCGGGAGAGGGCTCCTACAATGAGCAGTTCTTC	CAIRRAAGEGSYNEQFF
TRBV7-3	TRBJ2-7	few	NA	TGTGCCAGCAGCTTATTAGGGGAAACCTACGAGCAGTACTTC	CASSLLGETYEQYF
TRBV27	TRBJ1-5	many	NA	TGTGCCAGCAGTTTATGGCAGGGTCGGGGGCAGCCCCAGCATTTT	CASSLWQGRGQPQHF
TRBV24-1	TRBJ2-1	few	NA	TGTGCCACCAGTGATACGGGGGCCAATGAGCAGTTCTTC	CATSDTGANEQFF
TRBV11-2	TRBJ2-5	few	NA	TGTGCCAGCAGCTTGGGCGCGGCTAGCGCGAAAGAGACCCAGTACTTC	CASSLGAASAKETQYF
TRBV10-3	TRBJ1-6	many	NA	TGTGCCATCAGTACTGGACCGCGTTTTGCCCTCCACTTT	CAISTGPRFALHF
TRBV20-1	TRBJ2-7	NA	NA	TGCAGTGCTTTCTCGGGACTTTCCTACGAGCAGTACTTC	CSAFSGLSYEQYF
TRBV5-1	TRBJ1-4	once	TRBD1	TGCGCCAGCAGCCCTAATCGACAGGGTCGACGAGAAAAACTGTTTTTT	CASSPNRQGRREKLFF
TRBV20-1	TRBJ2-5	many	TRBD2	TGCAGTGCCCCAGCCCGACTAGCGGGAGGGTACCAAGAGACCCAGTACTTC	CSAPARLAGGYQETQYF
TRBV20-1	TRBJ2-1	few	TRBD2	TGCAGTGCTAGAGGGGGGACTAGCGGCTACAATGAGCAGTTCTTC	CSARGGTSGYNEQFF
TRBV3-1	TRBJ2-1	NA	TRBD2	TGTGCCAGCAGCACGACTAGCGGGAGGGCCAATGAGCAGTTCTTC	CASSTTSGRANEQFF
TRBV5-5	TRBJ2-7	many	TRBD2	TGTGCCAGCAGCTTGAGACTAGCGGGATCCTACGAGCAGTACTTC	CASSLRLAGSYEQYF
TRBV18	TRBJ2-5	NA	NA	TGTGCCAGCTCACCCCAGAGAGTTCAAGAGACCCAGTACTTC	CASSPQRVQETQYF
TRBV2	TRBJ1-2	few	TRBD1	TGTGCCAGCAGTCGGACAGGGATGGATATATATGGCTACACCTTC	CASSRTGMDIYGYTF
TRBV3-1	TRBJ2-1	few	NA	TGTGCCAGCACAGGGATCACCTACAATGAGCAGTTCTTC	CASTGITYNEQFF
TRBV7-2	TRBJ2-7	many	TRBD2	TGTGCCAGCAGCCAGGCGGGACTAGCGGGAGCCAACTCCTACGAGCAGTACTTC	CASSQAGLAGANSYEQYF
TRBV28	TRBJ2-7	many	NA	TGTGCCAGCAGTTTTCCAGGGTACGAGCAGTACTTC	CASSFPGYEQYF
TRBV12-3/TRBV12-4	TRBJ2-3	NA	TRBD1	TGTGCCAGCAGCGGGACAGGGGCAAAAGATACGCAGTATTTT	CASSGTGAKDTQYF
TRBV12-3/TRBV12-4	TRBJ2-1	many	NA	TGTGCCAGCAGTGAGTTGGGGGCCGGATACAATGAGCAGTTCTTC	CASSELGAGYNEQFF
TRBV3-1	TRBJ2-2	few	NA	TGTGCCAGCAGCCTCCGTAGCGACGCCGGGGAGCTGTTTTTT	CASSLRSDAGELFF
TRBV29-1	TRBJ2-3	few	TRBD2	TGCAGCGTTGGGGGGGGGAGCGGTCTCGGCACAGATACGCAGTATTTT	CSVGGGSGLGTDTQYF
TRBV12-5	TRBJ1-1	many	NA	TGTGCTAGTGGTTTGGCCCCCGGGACGCTCAAGGGAGCTTTCTTT	CASGLAPGTLKGAFF
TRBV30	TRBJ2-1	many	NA	TGTGCCTGGAGTGTTCAGGTCGGCAATGAGCAGTTCTTC	CAWSVQVGNEQFF
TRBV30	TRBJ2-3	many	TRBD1	TGTGCCTGGAGTACCCGGGACAGGGGGTTTGCAGATACGCAGTATTTT	CAWSTRDRGFADTQYF
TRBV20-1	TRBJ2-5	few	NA	TGCAGTGCTAGAGATCTCGTGAATCTTTGGACCCAGTACTTC	CSARDLVNLWTQYF
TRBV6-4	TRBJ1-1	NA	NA	TGTGCCAGCACCGAGTTTGAGAACACTGAAGCTTTCTTT	CASTEFENTEAFF
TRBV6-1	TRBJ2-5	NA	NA	TGTGCCAGCAGCCAGCACGGGGGGACCCAGTACTTC	CASSQHGGTQYF
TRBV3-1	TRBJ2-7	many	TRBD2	TGTGCCAGCAGCCTTTCTAGCGGGAGGTCCCTAGGGGGCTACGAGCAGTACTTC	CASSLSSGRSLGGYEQYF
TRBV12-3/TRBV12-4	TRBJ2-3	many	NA	TGTGCCAGCAGTCCTGACAAGCGCACAGATACGCAGTATTTT	CASSPDKRTDTQYF
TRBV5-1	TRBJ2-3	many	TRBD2	TGCGCCAGCAAGCGGGGCAGCCCCTCGGGAGATACGCAGTATTTT	CASKRGSPSGDTQYF
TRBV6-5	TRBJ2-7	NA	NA	TGTGCCAGCAGTTATCAGGACGGCTACGAGCAGTACTTC	CASSYQDGYEQYF
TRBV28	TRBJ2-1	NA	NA	TGTGCCAGCAGTTCTCCTGGGGACTCCCCCAGTGAGCAGTTCTTC	CASSSPGDSPSEQFF
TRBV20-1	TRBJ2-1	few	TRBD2	TGCAGTGCTATTCTCCCGGGACTAGCGGAGGCCTACAATGAGCAGTTCTTC	CSAILPGLAEAYNEQFF
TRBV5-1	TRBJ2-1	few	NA	TGCGCCAGCAGCTTGGAATGGGCGGCGCGTGAGCAGTTCTTC	CASSLEWAAREQFF
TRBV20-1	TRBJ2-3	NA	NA	TGCAGTGCTAGAGATGCCAAAGGGGCCGTAGATACGCAGTATTTT	CSARDAKGAVDTQYF
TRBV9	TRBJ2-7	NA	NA	TGTGCCAGCAGTCAGCTACAGGGCGAGCAGTACTTC	CASSQLQGEQYF
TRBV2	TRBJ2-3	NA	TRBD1	TGTGCCACAGACAGGGATGGAGATACGCAGTATTTT	CATDRDGDTQYF
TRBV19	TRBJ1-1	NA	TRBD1	TGTGCCAGTAGTATCCAGGGGGGGAGGAACACTGAAGCTTTCTTT	CASSIQGGRNTEAFF
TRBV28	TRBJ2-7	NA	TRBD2	TGTGCCAGCAGTTTAACCTCTAGCGGGAGTAGGAAGCAGTACTTC	CASSLTSSGSRKQYF
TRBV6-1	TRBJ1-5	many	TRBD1	TGTGCCAGCAGTGGGACAGGAAACAATCAGCCCCAGCATTTT	CASSGTGNNQPQHF
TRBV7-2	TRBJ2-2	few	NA	TGTGCCAGCAGTGGATCGGGAGTTAATAACACCGGGGAGCTGTTTTTT	CASSGSGVNNTGELFF
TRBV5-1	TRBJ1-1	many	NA	TGCGCCAGCAAAGATGGAAGCGGGGGGAACACTGAAGCTTTCTTT	CASKDGSGGNTEAFF
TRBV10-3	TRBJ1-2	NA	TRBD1	TGTGCCAGCAGTTACACGGACAGGGGGTACGGCTACACCTTC	CASSYTDRGYGYTF
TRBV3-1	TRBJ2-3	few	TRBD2	TGTGCCAGCAGCCAAACTAGCGGGAGCTCAGATACGCAGTATTTT	CASSQTSGSSDTQYF
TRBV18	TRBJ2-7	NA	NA	TGTGCCAGCTCACACTCCCAGGGAGTCTACGAGCAGTACTTC	CASSHSQGVYEQYF
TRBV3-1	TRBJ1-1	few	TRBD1	TGTGCCAGCAGCCAAGCGGCAGGGGGGGGAACTGAAGCTTTCTTT	CASSQAAGGGTEAFF
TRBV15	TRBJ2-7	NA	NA	TGTGCCACCAGCAGATCCGGGGTCTACGAGCAGTACTTC	CATSRSGVYEQYF
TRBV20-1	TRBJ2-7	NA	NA	TGCAGTGCTAGAGATCTTAGGGGCGGCCACACCAAAATCTACGAGCAGTACTTC	CSARDLRGGHTKIYEQYF
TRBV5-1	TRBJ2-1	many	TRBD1	TGCGCCAGCAGCCGAAACTTTCCGGGACAGGGGAGTAATGAGCAGTTCTTC	CASSRNFPGQGSNEQFF
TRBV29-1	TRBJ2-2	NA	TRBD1	TGCAGCGTTTCTCAGGGGGCGGGCACCGGGGAGCTGTTTTTT	CSVSQGAGTGELFF
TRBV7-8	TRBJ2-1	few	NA	TGTGCCAGCAACCGGACTAATAGCTCGGGCGATGAGCAGTTCTTC	CASNRTNSSGDEQFF
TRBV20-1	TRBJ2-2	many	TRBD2	TGCAGTGCTAGGACTAGCGGGAACACCGGGGAGCTGTTTTTT	CSARTSGNTGELFF
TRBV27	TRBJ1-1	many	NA	TGTGCCAGCACCCTCTCTGGGGGAAATACGGAAGCTTTCTTT	CASTLSGGNTEAFF